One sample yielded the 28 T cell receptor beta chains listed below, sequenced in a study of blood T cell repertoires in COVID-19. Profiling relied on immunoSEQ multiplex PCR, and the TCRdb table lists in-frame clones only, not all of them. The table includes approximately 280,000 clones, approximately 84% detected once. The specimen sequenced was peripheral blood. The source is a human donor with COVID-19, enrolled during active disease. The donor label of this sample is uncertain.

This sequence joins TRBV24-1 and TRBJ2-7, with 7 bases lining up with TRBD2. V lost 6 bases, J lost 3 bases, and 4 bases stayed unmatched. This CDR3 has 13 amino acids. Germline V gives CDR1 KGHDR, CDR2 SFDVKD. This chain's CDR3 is CATSKWEGYEQYF. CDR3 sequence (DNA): TGTGCCACCAGTAAATGGGAGGGCTACGAGCAGTACTTC.

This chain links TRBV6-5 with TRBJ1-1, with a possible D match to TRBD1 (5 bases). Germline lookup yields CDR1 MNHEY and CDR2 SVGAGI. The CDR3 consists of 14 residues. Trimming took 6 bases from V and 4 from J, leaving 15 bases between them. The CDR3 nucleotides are TGTGCCAGCAGCAAGGGGTTTATCAGCACTGAAGCTTTCTTT. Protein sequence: CASSKGFISTEAFF.

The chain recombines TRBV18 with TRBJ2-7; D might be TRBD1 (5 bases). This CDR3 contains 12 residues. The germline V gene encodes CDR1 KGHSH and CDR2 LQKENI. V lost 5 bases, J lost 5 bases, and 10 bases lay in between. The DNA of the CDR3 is TGTGCCAGCTCAACAGGCGCAGACGAGCAGTACTTC. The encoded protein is CASSTGADEQYF.

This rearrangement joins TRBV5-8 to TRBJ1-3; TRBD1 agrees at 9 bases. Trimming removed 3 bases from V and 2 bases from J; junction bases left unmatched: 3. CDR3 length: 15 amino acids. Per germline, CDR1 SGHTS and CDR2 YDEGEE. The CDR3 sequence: CASSSDRGTGNTIYF. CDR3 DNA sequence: TGTGCCAGCAGCTCGGACAGGGGAACTGGAAACACCATATATTTT.

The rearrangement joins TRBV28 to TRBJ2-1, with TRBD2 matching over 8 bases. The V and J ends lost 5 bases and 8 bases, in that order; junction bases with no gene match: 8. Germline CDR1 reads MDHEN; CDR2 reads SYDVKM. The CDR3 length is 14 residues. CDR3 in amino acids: CASSTRLAFDEQFF. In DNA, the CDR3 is TGTGCCAGCAGTACTAGACTAGCGTTCGATGAGCAGTTCTTC.

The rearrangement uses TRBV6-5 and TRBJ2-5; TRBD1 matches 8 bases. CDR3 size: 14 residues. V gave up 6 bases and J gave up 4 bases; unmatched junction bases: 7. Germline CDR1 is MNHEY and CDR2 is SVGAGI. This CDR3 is CASSTGGGVETQYF. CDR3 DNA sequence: TGTGCCAGCAGCACAGGGGGTGGAGTAGAGACCCAGTACTTC.

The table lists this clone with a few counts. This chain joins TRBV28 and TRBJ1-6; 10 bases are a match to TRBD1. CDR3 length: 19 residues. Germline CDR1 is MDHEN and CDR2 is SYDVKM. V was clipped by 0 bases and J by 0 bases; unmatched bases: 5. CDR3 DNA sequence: TGTGCCAGCAGTTTATGGACAGGGGGCCTGAGCTCCTATAATTCACCCCTCCACTTT. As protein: CASSLWTGGLSSYNSPLHF.

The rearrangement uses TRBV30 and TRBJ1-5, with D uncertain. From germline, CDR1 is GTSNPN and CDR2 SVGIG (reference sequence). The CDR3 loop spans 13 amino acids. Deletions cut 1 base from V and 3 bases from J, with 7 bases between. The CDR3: CAWSGQFNQPQHF. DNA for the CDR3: TGTGCCTGGAGTGGGCAGTTCAATCAGCCCCAGCATTTT.

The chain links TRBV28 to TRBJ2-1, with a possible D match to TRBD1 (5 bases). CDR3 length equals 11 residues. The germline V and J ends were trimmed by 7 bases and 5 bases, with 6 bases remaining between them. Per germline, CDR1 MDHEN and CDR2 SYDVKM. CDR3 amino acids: CASKGDNEQFF. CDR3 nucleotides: TGTGCCAGCAAAGGGGACAATGAGCAGTTCTTC.

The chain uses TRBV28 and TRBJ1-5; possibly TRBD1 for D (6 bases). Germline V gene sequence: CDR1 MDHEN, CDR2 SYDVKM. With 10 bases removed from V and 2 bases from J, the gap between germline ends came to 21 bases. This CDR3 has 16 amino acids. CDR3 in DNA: TGTGCCACTCACCCTTGGGGGGGCATGGGCAATCAGCCCCAGCATTTT. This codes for CATHPWGGMGNQPQHF.

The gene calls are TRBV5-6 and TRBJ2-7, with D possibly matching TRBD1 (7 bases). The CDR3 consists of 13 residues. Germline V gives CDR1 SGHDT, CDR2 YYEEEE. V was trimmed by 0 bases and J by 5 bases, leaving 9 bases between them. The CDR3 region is CASSLAGGNEQYF. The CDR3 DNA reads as TGTGCCAGCAGCTTGGCAGGGGGGAACGAGCAGTACTTC.

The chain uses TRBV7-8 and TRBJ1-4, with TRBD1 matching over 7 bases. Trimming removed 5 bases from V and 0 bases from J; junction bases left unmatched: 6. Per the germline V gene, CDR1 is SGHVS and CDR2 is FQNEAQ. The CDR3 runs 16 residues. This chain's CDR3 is CASSRQGFATNEKLFF. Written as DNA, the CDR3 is TGTGCCAGCAGCCGACAGGGATTCGCAACTAATGAAAAACTGTTTTTT.

CDR3 sequence (DNA): TGCGCCAGCAGCGGGGCCCCTAGCGGCGGGGAGACCCAGTACTTC. Translation: CASSGAPSGGETQYF. The V call is TRBV5-1, the J call TRBJ2-5; 7 bases map to TRBD2. Germline-derived CDR1 and CDR2 are SGHRS and YFSETQ. With 4 bases clipped from V and 5 bases from J, the junction kept 11 bases outside the gene matches. The CDR3 has 15 residues.

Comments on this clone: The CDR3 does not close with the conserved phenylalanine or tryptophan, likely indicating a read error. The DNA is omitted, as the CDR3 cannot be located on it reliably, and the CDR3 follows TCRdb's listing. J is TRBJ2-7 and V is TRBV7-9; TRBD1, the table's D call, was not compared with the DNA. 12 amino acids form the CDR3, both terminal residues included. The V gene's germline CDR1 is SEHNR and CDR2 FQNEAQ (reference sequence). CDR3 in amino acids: CASSLVQGAQEI.

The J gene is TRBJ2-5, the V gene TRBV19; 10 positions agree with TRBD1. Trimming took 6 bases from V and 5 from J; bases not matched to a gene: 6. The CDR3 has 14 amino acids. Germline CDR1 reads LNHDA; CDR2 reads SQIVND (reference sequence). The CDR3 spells CASSPDRGRETQYF. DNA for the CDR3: TGTGCCAGTAGCCCCGACAGGGGGCGGGAGACCCAGTACTTC.

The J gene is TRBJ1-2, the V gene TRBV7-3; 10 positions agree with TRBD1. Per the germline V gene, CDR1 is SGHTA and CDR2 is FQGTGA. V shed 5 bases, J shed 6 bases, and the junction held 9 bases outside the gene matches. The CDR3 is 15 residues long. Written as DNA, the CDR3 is TGTGCCAGCAGCCCACAGACAGGGGGCGTGGATGGCTACACCTTC. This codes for CASSPQTGGVDGYTF. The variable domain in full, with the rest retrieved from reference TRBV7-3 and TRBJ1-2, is GAGVSQTPSNKVTEKGKYVELRCDPISGHTALYWYRQSLGQGPEFLIYFQGTGAADDSGLPNDRFFAVRPEGSVSTLKIQRTERGDSAVYLCASSPQTGGVDGYTFGSGTRLTVV.

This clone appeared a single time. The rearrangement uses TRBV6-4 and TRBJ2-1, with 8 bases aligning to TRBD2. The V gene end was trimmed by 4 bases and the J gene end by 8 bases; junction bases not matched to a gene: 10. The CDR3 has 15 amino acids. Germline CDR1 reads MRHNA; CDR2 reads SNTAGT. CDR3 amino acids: CASSAPGGHVHEQFF. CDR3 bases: TGTGCCAGCAGTGCCCCGGGAGGGCATGTCCATGAGCAGTTCTTC.

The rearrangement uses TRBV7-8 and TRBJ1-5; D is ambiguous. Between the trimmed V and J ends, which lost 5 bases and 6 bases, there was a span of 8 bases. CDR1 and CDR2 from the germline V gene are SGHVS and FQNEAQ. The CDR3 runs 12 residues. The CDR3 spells CASSQPGQPQHF. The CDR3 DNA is TGTGCCAGCAGCCAGCCAGGTCAGCCCCAGCATTTT.

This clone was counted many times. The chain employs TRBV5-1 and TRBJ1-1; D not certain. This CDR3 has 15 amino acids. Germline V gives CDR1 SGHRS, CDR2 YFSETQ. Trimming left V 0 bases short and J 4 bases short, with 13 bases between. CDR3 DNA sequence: TGCGCCAGCAGCTTGGGAGGGTTGGGAAGCACTGAAGCTTTCTTT. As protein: CASSLGGLGSTEAFF. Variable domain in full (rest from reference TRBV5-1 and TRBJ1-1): KAGVTQTPRYLIKTRGQQVTLSCSPISGHRSVSWYQQTPGQGLQFLFEYFSETQRNKGNFPGRFSGRQFSNSRSEMNVSTLELGDSALYLCASSLGGLGSTEAFFGQGTRLTVV.

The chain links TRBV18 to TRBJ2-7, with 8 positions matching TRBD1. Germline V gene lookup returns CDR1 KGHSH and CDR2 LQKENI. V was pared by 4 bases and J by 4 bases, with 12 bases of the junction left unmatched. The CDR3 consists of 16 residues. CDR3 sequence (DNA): TGTGCCAGCTCACAGGACAGGGTTGTGTCCCTTTACGAGCAGTACTTC. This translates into CASSQDRVVSLYEQYF.

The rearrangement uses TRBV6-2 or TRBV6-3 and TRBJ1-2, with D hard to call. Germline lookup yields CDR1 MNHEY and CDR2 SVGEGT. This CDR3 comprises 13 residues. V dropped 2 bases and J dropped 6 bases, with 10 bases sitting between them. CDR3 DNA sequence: TGTGCCAGCAGTTACGGACTGATGGATGGCTACACCTTC. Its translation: CASSYGLMDGYTF.

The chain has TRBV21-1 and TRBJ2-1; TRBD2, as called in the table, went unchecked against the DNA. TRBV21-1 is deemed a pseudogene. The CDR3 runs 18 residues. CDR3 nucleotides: TGTGCCAGCAGCAAAGAATGGTTAGCGGGAGCTCGTTACAATGAGCAGTTCTTC. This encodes CASSKEWLAGARYNEQFF.

The chain's CDR3 is CASSQGQSSYNSPLHF. CDR3 nucleotide sequence: TGTGCCAGCAGCCAGGGACAGAGCTCCTATAATTCACCCCTCCACTTT. The J gene is TRBJ1-6, the V gene TRBV3-1 (or the pseudogene TRBV3-2); 7 bases fit TRBD1. V dropped 3 bases and J dropped 0; count of bases not matched to a gene: 2. This CDR3 region has 16 residues. CDR1 LGHDT and CDR2 YNNKEL come from the germline V gene (reference sequence).

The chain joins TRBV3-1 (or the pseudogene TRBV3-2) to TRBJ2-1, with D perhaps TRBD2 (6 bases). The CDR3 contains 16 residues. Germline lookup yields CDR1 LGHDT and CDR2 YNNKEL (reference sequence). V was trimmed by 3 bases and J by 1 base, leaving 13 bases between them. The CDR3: CASSQTGGLSYNEQFF. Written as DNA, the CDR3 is TGTGCCAGCAGCCAGACTGGGGGACTTTCCTACAATGAGCAGTTCTTC.

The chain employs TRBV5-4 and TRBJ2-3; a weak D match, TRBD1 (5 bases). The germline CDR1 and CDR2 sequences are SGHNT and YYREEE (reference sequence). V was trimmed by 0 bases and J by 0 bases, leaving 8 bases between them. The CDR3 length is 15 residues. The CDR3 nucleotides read TGTGCCAGCAGCTTGGGACAGACTAGCACAGATACGCAGTATTTT. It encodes CASSLGQTSTDTQYF.

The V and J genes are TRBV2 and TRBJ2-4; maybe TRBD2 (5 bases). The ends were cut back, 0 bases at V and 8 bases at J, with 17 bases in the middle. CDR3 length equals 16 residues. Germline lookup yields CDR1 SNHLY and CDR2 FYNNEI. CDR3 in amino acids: CASSEALGPKADIQYF. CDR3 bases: TGTGCCAGCAGTGAAGCGCTCGGGCCAAAAGCGGACATTCAGTACTTC.

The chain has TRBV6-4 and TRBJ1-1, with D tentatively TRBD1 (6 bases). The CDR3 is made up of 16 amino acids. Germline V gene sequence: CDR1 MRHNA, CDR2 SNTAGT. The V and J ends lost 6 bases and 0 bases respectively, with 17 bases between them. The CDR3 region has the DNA TGTGCCAGCAGGAGATATTCGGACAGCATGAACACTGAAGCTTTCTTT. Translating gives CASRRYSDSMNTEAFF.

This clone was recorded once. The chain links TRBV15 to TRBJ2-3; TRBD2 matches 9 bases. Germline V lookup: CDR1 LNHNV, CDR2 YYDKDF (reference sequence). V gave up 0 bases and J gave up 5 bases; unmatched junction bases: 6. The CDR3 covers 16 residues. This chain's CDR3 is CATSRDLAGSGDTQYF. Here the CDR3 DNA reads TGTGCCACCAGCAGAGACCTAGCGGGGAGCGGAGATACGCAGTATTTT.